This is a list of T cell receptor beta chains from one sample in a study of cytomegalovirus exposure and HLA in healthy donors. The protocol was immunoSEQ multiplex PCR, while the TCRdb copy is restricted to in-frame clones and leaves out a portion. The table records about 180,000 clones, around 81% of them present only once. The sample was PBMCs. These receptors were collected from a man aged 35 to 55 in good health and CMV-seronegative. CDR3s include the opening cysteine and the closing phenylalanine or tryptophan. The D gene is left open where the match is weak. Rows give clone size only sometimes, using once, few, many, or a class for an expanded clone.

D gene	CDR3 length	V gene	clone size	J gene	CDR3 protein	CDR3 DNA
NA	14	TRBV6-4	once	TRBJ1-1	CASSDSEVTANQFF	TGTGCCAGCAGTGACTCTGAGGTGACCGCTAATCAGTTCTTT
TRBD1	14	TRBV9	NA	TRBJ1-4	CASSTTGGGEKLFF	TGTGCCAGCAGCACAACAGGGGGCGGGGAAAAACTGTTTTTT
TRBD2	16	TRBV2	NA	TRBJ2-5	CASSPTSGSKRETQYF	TGTGCCAGCAGCCCGACTAGCGGGTCAAAAAGGGAGACCCAGTACTTC
TRBD2	15	TRBV7-9	once	TRBJ2-1	CASSLGGGKMVEQFF	TGTGCCAGCAGCTTGGGCGGGGGGAAGATGGTTGAGCAGTTCTTC
TRBD1	15	TRBV5-1	NA	TRBJ2-2	CASSFTGEGPGELFF	TGCGCCAGCAGCTTTACAGGGGAAGGGCCCGGGGAGCTGTTTTTT
NA	15	TRBV19	NA	TRBJ1-5	CASKSADYSNQPQHF	TGTGCCAGTAAATCTGCGGACTATAGCAATCAGCCCCAGCATTTT
NA	14	TRBV5-1	once	TRBJ1-4	CASSLGDFNEKLFF	TGCGCCAGCAGCTTGGGGGACTTTAATGAAAAACTGTTTTTT
TRBD1	14	TRBV6-6	NA	TRBJ2-5	CASDVGTGLKTQYF	TGTGCCAGCGACGTCGGGACAGGGTTGAAGACCCAGTACTTC
TRBD2	13	TRBV7-6	few	TRBJ2-7	CASSLRGGLEQYF	TGTGCCAGCAGCTTACGGGGAGGGCTCGAGCAGTACTTC
TRBD1	15	TRBV12-5	NA	TRBJ1-2	CASGAPGTGNYGYTF	TGTGCTAGTGGTGCCCCCGGGACAGGCAACTATGGCTACACCTTC
TRBD2	16	TRBV2	NA	TRBJ2-1	CASHSDGLAGGSEQFF	TGTGCCAGCCATTCAGATGGACTAGCGGGAGGTAGTGAGCAGTTCTTC
NA	13	TRBV30	NA	TRBJ1-2	CAWSVKRDSGYTF	TGTGCCTGGAGTGTAAAAAGAGACTCAGGCTACACCTTC
TRBD2	14	TRBV7-9	NA	TRBJ2-7	CASSFERGGYEQYF	TGTGCCAGCAGCTTTGAGCGGGGGGGGTACGAGCAGTACTTC
TRBD1	14	TRBV10-1	NA	TRBJ2-2	CASTQDRGTGELFF	TGCGCCAGCACCCAGGACAGGGGCACCGGGGAGCTGTTTTTT
TRBD1	17	TRBV10-1	once	TRBJ2-6	CASSTGGLFSGANVLTF	TGCGCCAGCAGTACAGGGGGTCTATTCTCTGGGGCCAACGTCCTGACTTTC
NA	14	TRBV9	NA	TRBJ2-7	CASSADLMVGGQYF	TGTGCCAGCAGCGCAGATTTGATGGTCGGCGGGCAGTACTTC
TRBD2	16	TRBV30	once	TRBJ2-3	CAWSNTGLAGTDTQYF	TGTGCCTGGAGTAATACAGGACTAGCGGGGACAGATACGCAGTATTTT
NA	15	TRBV7-2	NA	TRBJ1-5	CASSPWADSNQPQHF	TGTGCCAGCAGCCCGTGGGCCGATAGCAATCAGCCCCAGCATTTT
NA	18	TRBV5-1	NA	TRBJ1-1	CASSSESGALIQNTEAFF	TGCGCCAGCAGCTCGGAATCAGGGGCGCTTATACAGAACACTGAAGCTTTCTTT
TRBD2	16	TRBV29-1	NA	TRBJ2-1	CSVELAGARSYNEQFF	TGCAGCGTTGAACTAGCGGGAGCTCGGTCCTACAATGAGCAGTTCTTC
TRBD2	14	TRBV5-4	once	TRBJ2-2	CASNLGGDTGELFF	TGTGCCAGCAACCTCGGGGGGGACACCGGGGAGCTGTTTTTT
NA	13	TRBV5-1	NA	TRBJ1-3	CASSSRSGNTIYF	TGCGCCAGCAGCTCTCGCAGTGGAAACACCATATATTTT
NA	15	TRBV7-9	NA	TRBJ2-7	CASSLGTLETYEQYF	TGTGCCAGCAGCCTCGGGACACTTGAAACCTACGAGCAGTACTTC
NA	13	TRBV6-6	NA	TRBJ1-1	CASSQGWVTEAFF	TGTGCCAGCAGCCAGGGATGGGTCACTGAAGCTTTCTTT
TRBD1	15	TRBV10-2	NA	TRBJ1-1	CASSDDRGPPAEAFF	TGCGCCAGCAGCGATGACAGGGGCCCCCCCGCTGAAGCTTTCTTT
TRBD2	21	TRBV4-3	few	TRBJ2-5	CASSQVGRDLAGVGGEETQYF	TGCGCCAGCAGCCAAGTCGGACGAGATCTAGCGGGAGTGGGAGGAGAAGAGACCCAGTACTTC
NA	13	TRBV6-5	once	TRBJ1-5	CASRPTESQPQHF	TGTGCCAGCAGACCTACCGAGAGTCAGCCCCAGCATTTT
TRBD2	15	TRBV4-3	NA	TRBJ2-7	CASSQEGRGGHEQYF	TGCGCCAGCAGCCAAGAAGGGCGGGGGGGCCACGAGCAGTACTTC